A single sample is the source of the 4 T cell receptor beta chains below, sequenced in a study of blood T cell repertoires in COVID-19 (dated by TCRdb to 2018 to 2021). Library generation was performed with the immunoSEQ multiplex PCR assay. TCRdb's version of the immuneACCESS table is confined to in-frame rearrangements and falls short of the full clone set. An unresolved V gene accounts for under half of the shortfall where checked; the remainder is of unknown origin. The sample table shows 50,000 to 60,000 clones, and roughly 87% are seen once. Roughly 3.4% of the sample comes from the top ten. The sequenced sample consisted of peripheral blood. These receptors originate from a man aged 35 to 55 with COVID-19, enrolled during active disease.

The gene calls are TRBV10-3 and TRBJ2-1; 7 nucleotides line up with TRBD2. CDR3 size: 15 residues. V lost 4 bases and J lost 6; bases outside the gene matches: 9. CDR1 is ENHRY and CDR2 is SYGVKD in the germline V gene. CDR3: CAISAVGGRGNEQFF. The DNA for the CDR3 is TGTGCCATCAGTGCTGTTGGTGGGAGGGGCAATGAGCAGTTCTTC.

The chain joins TRBV7-8 to TRBJ2-1; no reliable D call. Germline V lookup: CDR1 SGHVS, CDR2 FQNEAQ. Trimming left V 0 bases short and J 5 bases short, with 5 bases between. The CDR3 is 13 residues long. CDR3 coding DNA: TGTGCCAGCAGCTTAGCCTCTGACAATGAGCAGTTCTTC. It encodes CASSLASDNEQFF.

This clone was detected only once. This sequence joins TRBV2 and TRBJ2-3; D unresolved. There are 15 residues in the CDR3. The germline V gene encodes CDR1 SNHLY and CDR2 FYNNEI. The V and J ends lost 11 bases and 2 bases respectively, with 20 bases between them. The CDR3 region is CAGRRPKETTDTQYF. Here the CDR3 DNA reads TGTGCCGGTCGACGACCTAAGGAGACCACAGATACGCAGTATTTT.

The chain recombines TRBV6-4 with TRBJ2-1; possible D gene TRBD2, 6 bases. This CDR3 is 15 amino acids long. V dropped 3 bases and J dropped 1 base, with 10 bases sitting between them. In germline, CDR1 is MRHNA, CDR2 SNTAGT. CDR3 bases: TGTGCCAGCAGTGAGTGGGGGGAGTCCTACAATGAGCAGTTCTTC. Protein sequence: CASSEWGESYNEQFF.